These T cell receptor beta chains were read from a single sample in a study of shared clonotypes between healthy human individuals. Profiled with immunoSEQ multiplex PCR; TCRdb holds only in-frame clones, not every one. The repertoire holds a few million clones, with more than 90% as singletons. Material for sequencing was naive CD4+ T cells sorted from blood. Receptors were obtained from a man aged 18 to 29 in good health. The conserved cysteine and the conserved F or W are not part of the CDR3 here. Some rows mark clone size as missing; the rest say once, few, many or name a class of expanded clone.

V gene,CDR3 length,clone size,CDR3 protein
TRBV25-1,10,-,ASSIQGDTQY
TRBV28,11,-,ASSVVGSYGYT
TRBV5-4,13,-,ASSRHGETVQGYT
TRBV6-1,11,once,ASSEIVRQPQH
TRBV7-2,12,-,ASSFLGPGETQY
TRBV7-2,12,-,ASSLTSGNYEQY
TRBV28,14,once,ASSLLGGLRTDTQY
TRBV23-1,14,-,ASSQGATEGYQPQH
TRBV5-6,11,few,ASSGDRDSEAF
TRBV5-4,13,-,ASSLGDRENTEAF
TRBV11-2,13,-,ASSQAGSMTIEQF
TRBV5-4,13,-,ASSIPGGAGYGYT
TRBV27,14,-,ASSLPDILRGYEQY
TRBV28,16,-,ASGLAGAKGGSTDTQY
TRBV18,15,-,ASSPPGQQSSGNTIY
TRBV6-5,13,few,ASRLTGTGVNEQY
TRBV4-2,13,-,ASSQASGSTDTQY
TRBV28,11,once,ASTSQGNYGYT
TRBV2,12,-,ASSGGTGGGGYT
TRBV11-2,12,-,ASSGQGFQETQY
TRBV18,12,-,ASSPRTGPYEQY
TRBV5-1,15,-,ASSLTVRGAITDTQY
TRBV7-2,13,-,ASSPGPGMDSPLH
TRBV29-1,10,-,SVDGGGGQLF